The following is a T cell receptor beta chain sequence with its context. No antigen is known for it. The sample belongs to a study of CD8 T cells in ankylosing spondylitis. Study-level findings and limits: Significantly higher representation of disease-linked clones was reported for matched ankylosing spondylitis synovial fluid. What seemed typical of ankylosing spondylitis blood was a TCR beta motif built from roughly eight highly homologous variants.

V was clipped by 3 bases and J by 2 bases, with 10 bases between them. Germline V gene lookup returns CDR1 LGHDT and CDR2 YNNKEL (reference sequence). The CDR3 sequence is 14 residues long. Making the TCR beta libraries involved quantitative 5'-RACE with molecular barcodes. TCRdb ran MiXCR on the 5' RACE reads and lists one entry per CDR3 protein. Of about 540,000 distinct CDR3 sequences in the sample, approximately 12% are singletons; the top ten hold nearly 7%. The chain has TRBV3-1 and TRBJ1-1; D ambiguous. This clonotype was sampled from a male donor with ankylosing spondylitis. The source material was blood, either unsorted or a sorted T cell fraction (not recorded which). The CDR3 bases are TGTGCCAGCAGCCAGGGATACAGAAACACTGAAGCTTTCTTT. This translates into CASSQGYRNTEAFF.